Below are 21 T cell receptor beta chains sequenced from a single sample in a study of shared clonotypes between healthy human individuals. Method: immunoSEQ multiplex PCR; TCRdb's copy keeps in-frame clones and lacks some. The table lists millions of clones, 90% to 95% of them singletons. Specimen: naive CD4+ T cells sorted from blood. As to subset: CD45RA+ positively selected. These receptors were obtained from a man between 18 and 35 years old in good health.

V usage is TRBV23-1 and J usage is TRBJ2-1; no clear D. TRBV23-1 is classed as an ORF, of uncertain function. This CDR3 region has 12 residues. Deletions cut 3 bases from V and 13 bases from J, with 13 bases between. Here the CDR3 DNA reads TGCGCCAGCAGTCAGAGAGACAAAATACAGTTCTTC. Translated, it gives CASSQRDKIQFF.

This chain uses TRBV25-1 with TRBJ1-5; unclear D gene. The germline V and J ends were trimmed by 2 bases and 9 bases, with 11 bases remaining between them. The germline CDR1 and CDR2 sequences are MGHDK and SYGVNS. The CDR3 totals 13 residues. The CDR3 region is CASSEVGAGPQHF. In DNA, the CDR3 is TGTGCCAGCAGTGAAGTGGGCGCGGGGCCCCAGCATTTT. Complete variable domain (other parts from reference TRBV25-1 and TRBJ1-5): EADIYQTPRYLVIGTGKKITLECSQTMGHDKMYWYQQDPGMELHLIHYSYGVNSTEKGDLSSESTVSRIRTEHFPLTLESARPSHTSQYLCASSEVGAGPQHFGDGTRLSIL.

On this clone itself: This same CDR3 is encoded by further DNA sequences in the sample. The V call is TRBV20-1, the J call TRBJ2-5; D perhaps matches TRBD1 (5 bases). V was shortened by 6 bases and J by 5 bases, with 7 bases between the two germline ends. The germline CDR1 and CDR2 sequences are DFQATT and SNEGSKA (reference sequence). This CDR3 has 10 amino acids. In DNA form, the CDR3 reads TGCAGTGCCCGACAGGAGACCCAGTACTTC. Encoded protein: CSARQETQYF.

The chain couples TRBV10-3 to TRBJ2-7; D is unclear. CDR1 is ENHRY, CDR2 SYGVKD, per germline. The V end lost 0 bases, the J end lost 4 bases, and 7 bases lay between the germline ends. There are 13 residues in the CDR3. The CDR3 coding sequence is TGTGCCATCAGTGAGTCGACACCGTACGAGCAGTACTTC. As protein: CAISESTPYEQYF.

The V and J genes are TRBV10-3 and TRBJ2-3; 13 bases align to TRBD2. CDR3 length equals 13 residues. V dropped 11 bases and J dropped 5; count of bases not matched to a gene: 4. Germline CDR1 is ENHRY and CDR2 is SYGVKD. The CDR3, as DNA: TGTGCCCTCGGACTAGCGGGAGTAGATACGCAGTATTTT. Translating gives CALGLAGVDTQYF.

The rearrangement links TRBV6-4 to TRBJ1-6; no reliable D call. The CDR3 runs to 13 residues. V dropped 3 bases and J dropped 4 bases, with 4 bases sitting between them. Germline V CDR1 and CDR2: MRHNA, SNTAGT. CDR3 nucleotides: TGTGCCAGCAGTGAGGATTATAATTCACCCCTCCACTTT. It specifies CASSEDYNSPLHF.

This clone was observed once. The chain uses TRBV5-1 and TRBJ2-5, with 9 bases aligning to TRBD1. This CDR3 is built from 14 residues. Per the germline V gene, CDR1 is SGHRS and CDR2 is YFSETQ. Germline trimming cut 4 bases from V and 3 bases from J; bases unmatched to any gene: 4. This chain's CDR3 is CASSVQGAEETQYF. In DNA, the CDR3 is TGCGCCAGCAGCGTACAGGGGGCGGAAGAGACCCAGTACTTC. The variable domain in full, with the rest retrieved from reference TRBV5-1 and TRBJ2-5, is KAGVTQTPRYLIKTRGQQVTLSCSPISGHRSVSWYQQTPGQGLQFLFEYFSETQRNKGNFPGRFSGRQFSNSRSEMNVSTLELGDSALYLCASSVQGAEETQYFGPGTRLLVL.

The chain employs TRBV19 and TRBJ1-1; D unclear. The CDR3 runs 13 residues. Germline V lookup: CDR1 LNHDA, CDR2 SQIVND (reference sequence). Trimming removed 3 bases at V and 4 bases at J, with 9 bases between. The CDR3 DNA reads as TGTGCCAGTAGTATTGGGCAAAGCACTGAAGCTTTCTTT. It encodes CASSIGQSTEAFF.

The J gene is TRBJ2-1, the V gene TRBV11-2; 13 bases fit TRBD2. V lost 5 bases and J lost 6; bases outside the gene matches: 4. In germline, CDR1 is SGHAT, CDR2 FQNNGV. The CDR3 contains 15 residues. CDR3 sequence (DNA): TGTGCCAGCAGCCGAACTAGCGGGGGGGCCAATGAGCAGTTCTTC. This codes for CASSRTSGGANEQFF.

The chain has TRBV6-1 and TRBJ1-5; D perhaps matches TRBD1 (5 bases). The CDR3 has 11 residues. V shed 8 bases and J shed 9 bases, with 11 bases lying between them. The V gene's germline CDR1 is MNHNS and CDR2 SASEGT. The DNA for the CDR3 is TGTGCCAGCTCGGAGGGGCCGCCCCAGCATTTT. Translation: CASSEGPPQHF.

V usage is TRBV7-2 and J usage is TRBJ2-7, with TRBD2 identical over 11 bases. The CDR3 runs to 14 residues. V shed 5 bases and J 7 bases; nucleotides not matched to a gene: 7. Germline loops: CDR1 SGHTA, CDR2 FQGNSA. The CDR3 loop is CASSPRTSGLEQYF. As DNA, the CDR3 is TGTGCCAGCAGCCCTAGGACTAGCGGGCTAGAGCAGTACTTC.

CDR3 region: CSVEGASKKGLFF. As DNA, the CDR3 is TGCAGCGTTGAGGGGGCGTCCAAAAAAGGACTGTTTTTT. The V and J genes are TRBV29-1 and TRBJ1-4; perhaps TRBD1 as D (6 bases). The CDR3 totals 13 residues. V dropped 3 bases and J dropped 13 bases, with 18 bases sitting between them. The germline V gene encodes CDR1 SQVTM and CDR2 ANQGSEA.

Of note for this clone: Other DNA sequences in the sample encode the same CDR3. This chain connects TRBV5-1 to TRBJ1-3, with a tentative D call TRBD1 (5 bases). The germline gives CDR1 SGHRS, CDR2 YFSETQ. Trimming pared 3 bases from V and 0 bases from J, leaving 7 bases between. The CDR3 loop spans 14 amino acids. The CDR3 nucleotides read TGCGCCAGCAGCTCAGGGACCTCTGGAAACACCATATATTTT. Protein sequence: CASSSGTSGNTIYF.

The chain links TRBV5-1 to TRBJ1-1; D gene unclear. Trimming removed 0 bases from V and 4 bases from J, with 7 bases in between. The germline V gene has CDR1 SGHRS and CDR2 YFSETQ. The CDR3 is 13 residues long. Here the CDR3 reads CASSLDVGTEAFF. CDR3 DNA sequence: TGCGCCAGCAGCTTGGACGTGGGCACTGAAGCTTTCTTT.

The rearrangement uses TRBV5-4 and TRBJ2-5; D may match TRBD1 or TRBD2 (6 bases each). CDR3 length equals 15 residues. V lost 6 bases and J lost 1, with 16 bases in between. The germline V gene encodes CDR1 SGHNT and CDR2 YYREEE (reference sequence). CDR3: CASTLGGHGQETQYF. The CDR3, as DNA: TGTGCCAGCACCCTGGGGGGACACGGCCAAGAGACCCAGTACTTC.

The chain couples TRBV30 to TRBJ1-3; no definite D call. Germline V gene sequence: CDR1 GTSNPN, CDR2 SVGIG (reference sequence). The CDR3 consists of 11 residues. V lost 0 bases and J 6 bases, leaving 3 bases between the germline ends. DNA of the CDR3: TGTGCCTGGAGTGTAGAAAACACCATATATTTT. Protein product: CAWSVENTIYF.

The chain carries TRBV6-5 and TRBJ1-2; perhaps TRBD1 as D (6 bases). The CDR3 sequence is 12 residues long. V was pared by 5 bases and J by 6 bases, with 10 bases between. The germline gives CDR1 MNHEY, CDR2 SVGAGI. This CDR3 reads CASSREGDGYTF. The CDR3 coding sequence is TGTGCCAGCAGTAGAGAGGGGGATGGCTACACCTTC.

J is TRBJ2-2 and V is TRBV27; D uncertain. The CDR3 is 12 amino acids. Germline V gene sequence: CDR1 MNHEY, CDR2 SMNVEV (reference sequence). The V and J ends lost 5 bases and 7 bases respectively, with 8 bases between them. In nucleotides, the CDR3 is TGTGCCAGCAGTACCTGGGGCGGGGAGCTGTTTTTT. Encoded protein: CASSTWGGELFF.

The chain uses TRBV7-2 and TRBJ1-6; 7 nucleotides line up with TRBD1. The CDR3 runs to 16 residues. With V trimmed by 0 bases and J by 7 bases, 6 bases remained unmatched. In germline, CDR1 is SGHTA, CDR2 FQGNSA. CDR3 in DNA: TGTGCCAGCAGCTTAGCTAGGACAGGCGTAAATTCACCCCTCCACTTT. Translated, it gives CASSLARTGVNSPLHF.

The CDR3 is CASDRWASGNTIYF. CDR3 nucleotides: TGTGCCAGCGACCGGTGGGCATCTGGAAACACCATATATTTT. V gene TRBV18 combines with J gene TRBJ1-3; D ambiguous. V lost 8 bases and J lost 1, with 12 bases in between. The CDR3 runs to 14 residues. CDR1 and CDR2 (germline): KGHSH, LQKENI. The full variable domain, in which reference TRBV18 and TRBJ1-3 provide the parts outside the CDR3, is NAGVMQNPRHLVRRRGQEARLRCSPMKGHSHVYWYRQLPEEGLKFMVYLQKENIIDESGMPKERFSAEFPKEGPSILRIQQVVRGDSAAYFCASDRWASGNTIYFGEGSWLTVV.

The CDR3 sequence: CATRPQGGGTEAFF. CDR3 nucleotides: TGTGCCACCCGACCCCAGGGGGGAGGCACTGAAGCTTTCTTT. The rearrangement links TRBV15 to TRBJ1-1; the match to TRBD1 covers 7 bases. Trimming took 8 bases from V and 4 from J; bases not matched to a gene: 10. The CDR3 totals 14 residues. Germline V lookup: CDR1 LNHNV, CDR2 YYDKDF (reference sequence).